The T cell receptor (beta chain) described here comes from a study of T cell repertoires in cytomegalovirus infection. Study-level results: Summed public TCR beta family frequency identified CMV carriers bearing the relevant HLA. HLA-C-restricted CMV clonotypes gave the most frequent clonotype in two of eight donors.

This CDR3 has 15 residues. V was clipped by 0 bases and J by 4 bases; unmatched bases: 4. The germline gives CDR1 LGHNA, CDR2 YSLEER. TCRdb recomputed calls from the reads with MiXCR, one row per CDR3 protein. The table records hundreds of thousands of distinct CDR3 sequences, approximately 31% of them present only once. Turning to this clonotype: No antigen is known for it.

This chain connects TRBV4-3 to TRBJ1-2; 8 nucleotides match TRBD1. This sequence was found in a human donor in good health (CMV status not recorded). Some clones in this sample may be carry-over from other donors' samples. The sequencing sample was made of PBMCs. The CDR3 here is CASSQDRGLSYGYTF. DNA for the CDR3: TGCGCCAGCAGCCAAGACAGGGGGCTCAGCTATGGCTACACCTTC.